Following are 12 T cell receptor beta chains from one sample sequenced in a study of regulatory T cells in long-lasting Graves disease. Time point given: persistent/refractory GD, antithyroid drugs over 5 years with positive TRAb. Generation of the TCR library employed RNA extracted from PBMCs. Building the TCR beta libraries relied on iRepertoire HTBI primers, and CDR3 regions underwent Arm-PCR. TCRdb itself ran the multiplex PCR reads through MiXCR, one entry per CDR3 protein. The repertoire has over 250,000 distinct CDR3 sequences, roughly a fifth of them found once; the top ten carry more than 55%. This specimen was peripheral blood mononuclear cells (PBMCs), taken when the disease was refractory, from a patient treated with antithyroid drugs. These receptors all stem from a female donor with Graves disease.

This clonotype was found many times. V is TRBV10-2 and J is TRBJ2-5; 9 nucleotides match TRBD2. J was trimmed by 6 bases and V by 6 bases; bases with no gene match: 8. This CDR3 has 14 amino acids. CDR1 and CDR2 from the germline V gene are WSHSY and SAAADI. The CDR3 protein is CASRLAGEGKTQYF. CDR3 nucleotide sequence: TGCGCCAGCAGGTTAGCGGGAGAGGGTAAGACCCAGTACTTC.

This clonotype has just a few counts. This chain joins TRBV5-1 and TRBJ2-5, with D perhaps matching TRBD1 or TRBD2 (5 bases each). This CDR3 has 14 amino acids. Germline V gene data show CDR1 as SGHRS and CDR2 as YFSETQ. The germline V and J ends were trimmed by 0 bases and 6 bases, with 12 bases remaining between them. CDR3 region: CASSLVLEGKTQYF. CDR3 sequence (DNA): TGCGCCAGCAGCTTGGTCCTAGAGGGGAAGACCCAGTACTTC. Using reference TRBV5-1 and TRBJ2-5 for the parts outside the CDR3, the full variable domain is KAGVTQTPRYLIKTRGQQVTLSCSPISGHRSVSWYQQTPGQGLQFLFEYFSETQRNKGNFPGRFSGRQFSNSRSEMNVSTLELGDSALYLCASSLVLEGKTQYFGPGTRLLVL.

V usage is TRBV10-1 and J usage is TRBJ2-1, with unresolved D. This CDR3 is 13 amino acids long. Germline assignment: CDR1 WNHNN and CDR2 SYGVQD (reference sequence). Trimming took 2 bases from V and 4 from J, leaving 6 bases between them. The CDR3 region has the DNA TGCGCCAGCAGTGAGCAATCTTACAATGAGCAGTTCTTC. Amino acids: CASSEQSYNEQFF.

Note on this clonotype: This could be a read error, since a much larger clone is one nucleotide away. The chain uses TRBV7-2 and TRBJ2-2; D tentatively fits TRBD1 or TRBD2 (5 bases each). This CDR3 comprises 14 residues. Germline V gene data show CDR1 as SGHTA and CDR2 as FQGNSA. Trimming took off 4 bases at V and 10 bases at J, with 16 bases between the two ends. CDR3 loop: CASSSGTEVSELFF. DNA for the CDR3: TGTGCCAGCAGCTCCGGGACCGAGGTTTCGGAGCTGTTTTTT.

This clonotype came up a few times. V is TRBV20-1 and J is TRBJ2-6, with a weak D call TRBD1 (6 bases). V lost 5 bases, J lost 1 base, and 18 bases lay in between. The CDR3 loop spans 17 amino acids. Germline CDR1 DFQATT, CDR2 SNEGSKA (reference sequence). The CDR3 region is CSAVRQASTSGANVLTF. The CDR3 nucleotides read TGCAGTGCTGTCCGACAGGCGTCTACTTCTGGGGCCAACGTCCTGACTTTC.

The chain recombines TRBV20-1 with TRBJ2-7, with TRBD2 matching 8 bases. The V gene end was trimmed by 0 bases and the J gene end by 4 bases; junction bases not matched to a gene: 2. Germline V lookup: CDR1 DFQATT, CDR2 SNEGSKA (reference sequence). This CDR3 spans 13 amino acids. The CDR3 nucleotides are TGCAGTGCTAGAGAGAGCGGGAGTTACGAGCAGTACTTC. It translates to CSARESGSYEQYF.

CDR3 amino acids: CASYFEGLTEAFF. DNA of the CDR3: TGTGCCAGCTATTTTGAGGGACTCACTGAAGCTTTCTTT. This chain links TRBV6-1 with TRBJ1-1; D may be TRBD1 (5 bases). The germline gives CDR1 MNHNS, CDR2 SASEGT. Trimming took off 8 bases at V and 4 bases at J, with 14 bases between the two ends. CDR3 length equals 13 residues.

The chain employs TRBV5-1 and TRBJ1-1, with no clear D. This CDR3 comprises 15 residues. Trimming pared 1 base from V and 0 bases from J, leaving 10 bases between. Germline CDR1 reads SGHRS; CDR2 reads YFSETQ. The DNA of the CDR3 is TGCGCCAGCAGCTTGTCCGGCAGCATGAACACTGAAGCTTTCTTT. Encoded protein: CASSLSGSMNTEAFF.

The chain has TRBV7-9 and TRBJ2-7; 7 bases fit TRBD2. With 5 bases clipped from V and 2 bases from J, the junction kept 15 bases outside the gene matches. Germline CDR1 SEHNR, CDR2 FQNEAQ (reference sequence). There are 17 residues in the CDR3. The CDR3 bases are TGTGCCAGCAGCGGCGAAATCTACGGGAGGAGTCCCTACGAGCAGTACTTC. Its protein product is CASSGEIYGRSPYEQYF.

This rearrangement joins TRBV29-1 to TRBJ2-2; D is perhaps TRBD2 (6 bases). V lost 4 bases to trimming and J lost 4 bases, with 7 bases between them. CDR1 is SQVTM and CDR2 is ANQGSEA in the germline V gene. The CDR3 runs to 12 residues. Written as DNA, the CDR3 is TGCAGCGTTGGGGACTTCACCGGGGAGCTGTTTTTT. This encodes CSVGDFTGELFF.

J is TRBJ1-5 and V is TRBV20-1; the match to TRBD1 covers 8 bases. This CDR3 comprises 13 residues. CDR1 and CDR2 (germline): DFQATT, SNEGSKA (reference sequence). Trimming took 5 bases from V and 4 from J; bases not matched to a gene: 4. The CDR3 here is CSAPGQGNQPQHF. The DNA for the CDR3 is TGCAGTGCTCCCGGACAGGGTAATCAGCCCCAGCATTTT.

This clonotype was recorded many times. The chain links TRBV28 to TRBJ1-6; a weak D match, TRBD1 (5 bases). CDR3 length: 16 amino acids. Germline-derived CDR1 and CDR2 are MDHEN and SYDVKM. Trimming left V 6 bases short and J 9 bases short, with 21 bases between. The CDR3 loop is CASRADQGRRISPLHF. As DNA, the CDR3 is TGTGCCAGCAGGGCAGACCAGGGACGGCGGATTTCACCCCTCCACTTT. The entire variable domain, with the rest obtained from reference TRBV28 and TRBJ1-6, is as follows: DVKVTQSSRYLVKRTGEKVFLECVQDMDHENMFWYRQDPGLGLRLIYFSYDVKMKEKGDIPEGYSVSREKKERFSLILESASTNQTSMYLCASRADQGRRISPLHFGNGTRLTVT.